This T cell receptor (beta chain) was sequenced for a study of blood T cells in healthy people across ages. This CDR3 has 14 amino acids. Germline V gives CDR1 SGHTA, CDR2 FQGNSA. The V gene end was trimmed by 5 bases and the J gene end by 5 bases; junction bases not matched to a gene: 6. Study-wide points: There was no known CMV status for donors, so expanded clonotype changes were possibly confounded.

This clonotype was picked up a small number of times. Its antigen is unknown. Using a J-beta primer mix together with a sample-barcoded 5' primer, a second PCR was run for about 6 to 11 cycles. Using its own MiXCR run on the 5' RACE reads, TCRdb lists one record per CDR3 protein. The sample includes almost 800,000 distinct CDR3 sequences, over 45% of them seen just once. V gene TRBV7-2 combines with J gene TRBJ1-5; 7 nucleotides agree with TRBD1. Sequenced sample: blood. This sequence was found in a man aged 25 to 40 in good health. Here the CDR3 reads CASSDREADQPQHF. CDR3 DNA: TGTGCCAGCAGCGACAGGGAAGCGGATCAGCCCCAGCATTTT.